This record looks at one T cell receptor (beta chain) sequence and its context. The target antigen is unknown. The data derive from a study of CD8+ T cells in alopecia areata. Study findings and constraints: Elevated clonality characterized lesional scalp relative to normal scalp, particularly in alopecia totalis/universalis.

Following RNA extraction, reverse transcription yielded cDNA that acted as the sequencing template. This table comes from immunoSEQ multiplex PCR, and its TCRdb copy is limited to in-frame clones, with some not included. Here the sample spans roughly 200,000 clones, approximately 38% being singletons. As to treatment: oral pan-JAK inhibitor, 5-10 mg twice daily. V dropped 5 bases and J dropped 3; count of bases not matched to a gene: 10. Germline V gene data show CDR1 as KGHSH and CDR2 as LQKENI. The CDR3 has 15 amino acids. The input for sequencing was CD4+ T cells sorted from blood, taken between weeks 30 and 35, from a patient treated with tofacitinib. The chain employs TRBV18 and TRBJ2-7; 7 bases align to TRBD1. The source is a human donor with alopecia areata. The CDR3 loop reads CASSVGTAEFYEQYF. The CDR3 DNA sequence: TGTGCCAGCTCAGTAGGGACAGCCGAGTTCTACGAGCAGTACTTC.